This TCR beta chain originates from a study of Ad26.COV2.S vaccination and SARS-CoV-2 variants. Findings and caveats of the study: Measures of TCR breadth and depth may have fallen short of total T cell responses.

Note on this clone: Antigen specificity is unknown.

The J segment lost 1 base and the V segment lost 3 bases, leaving 7 bases of the junction unmatched. Looked up from germline, CDR1 is MNHNS and CDR2 is SASEGT. CDR3 size: 17 residues. The assay was immunoSEQ multiplex PCR, and TCRdb's table has in-frame clones only and misses some. The sample shows under 400,000 clones, about nine tenths of them seen only once. Sample treatment: roughly 18 received Ad26.COV2.S at low or high dose, single or two shots; 5 received placebo; per-sample allocation not given. At day 63 after the first vaccine or placebo injection, samples were drawn. This Boston cohort included adults aged 18-55 years.

The receptor was isolated from a person aged 18-60 years who received the Ad26.COV2.S COVID-19 vaccine or a placebo. The sequenced sample was peripheral blood, obtained in a trial of Ad26.COV2.S vaccine versus placebo. V gene TRBV6-1 combines with J gene TRBJ2-3; 10 bases match TRBD2. As DNA, the CDR3 is TGTGCCAGCAGTGAGTCTAGCGGGGGACCTGGCACAGATACGCAGTATTTT. It translates to CASSESSGGPGTDTQYF.